The 17 T cell receptor beta chains below all came from one sample that was sequenced in a study of metastatic and nonmetastatic thyroid tumors. Before thyroid surgery, none of the patients had received any treatment. TCRdb reanalyzed the PCR reads with MiXCR. The sample contains tens of thousands of clones, approximately 20% of which appear only once. Sequenced sample: blood. The receptors stem from a male donor with papillary thyroid cancer or a benign thyroid nodule (not recorded which). Some clones in this sample may be carry-over from other donors' samples.

The chain recombines TRBV20-1 with TRBJ2-3; 11 nucleotides align to TRBD2. Germline CDR1 DFQATT, CDR2 SNEGSKA (reference sequence). V trimming: 5 bases; J trimming: 7 bases; junction bases outside the gene matches: 8. The CDR3 has 14 residues. The CDR3 coding sequence is TGCAGTGCTTTGCTAGCGGGGGGTCGGAATACGCAGTATTTT. It translates to CSALLAGGRNTQYF.

The chain couples TRBV7-2 to TRBJ1-2; the D is unclear. The CDR3 has 15 residues. Germline lookup yields CDR1 SGHTA and CDR2 FQGNSA. V gave up 1 base and J gave up 4 bases, with 13 bases separating them. The CDR3 spells CASSLGLGGLYGYTF. The CDR3 DNA is TGTGCCAGCAGCTTAGGGCTCGGCGGACTCTATGGCTACACCTTC.

The sample holds many counts of this clone. V gene TRBV7-2 combines with J gene TRBJ2-1, with D perhaps TRBD1 (5 bases). The V and J ends lost 1 base and 4 bases respectively, with 11 bases between them. CDR1 and CDR2 (germline): SGHTA, FQGNSA. The CDR3 is 15 amino acids. CDR3 DNA sequence: TGTGCCAGCAGCTTAGGAGCAGGGCTGTACAATGAGCAGTTCTTC. Its protein is CASSLGAGLYNEQFF.

Ten or more counts support this clone. The V and J genes are TRBV2 and TRBJ2-6; TRBD1 might be the D (6 bases). The V gene lost 6 bases and the J gene lost 2 bases, with 11 bases spanning the gap. CDR1 is SNHLY and CDR2 is FYNNEI in the germline V gene. The CDR3 totals 15 residues. For the CDR3, the DNA is TGTGCCAGCAGCGAAAACAGGGCTGGGGCCAACGTCCTGACTTTC. The encoded protein is CASSENRAGANVLTF.

This chain joins TRBV6-5 and TRBJ2-3; 13 positions agree with TRBD2. This CDR3 contains 17 residues. With 7 bases clipped from V and 3 bases from J, the junction kept 10 bases outside the gene matches. Germline CDR1 and CDR2: MNHEY and SVGAGI. The CDR3 region is CASKRLAGGPGTDTQYF. CDR3 bases: TGTGCCAGCAAGAGACTAGCGGGAGGCCCGGGGACAGATACGCAGTATTTT.

This clone occurred a few times. This chain links TRBV6-1 with TRBJ1-6; D uncertain. Germline loops: CDR1 MNHNS, CDR2 SASEGT. Trimming cost V 2 bases and J 10 bases, with 9 bases left between them. CDR3 length: 13 amino acids. The CDR3 region is CASSETTESPLHF. CDR3 bases: TGTGCCAGCAGTGAAACCACTGAGTCACCCCTCCACTTT.

This clone showed up many times. The J gene is TRBJ2-1, the V gene TRBV2; D may correspond to TRBD1 or TRBD2 (5 bases each). There are 16 residues in the CDR3. Trimming pared 4 bases from V and 6 bases from J, leaving 19 bases between. From germline, CDR1 is SNHLY and CDR2 FYNNEI. The CDR3 DNA is TGTGCCAGCAGTGGACCCGGGGCCAGTAACCCCAATGAGCAGTTCTTC. This codes for CASSGPGASNPNEQFF.

This clone was recorded at least ten times. The identical CDR3 is also encoded by other nucleotide sequences in the sample. The V gene is TRBV6-1, the J gene TRBJ1-2; no reliable D call. The CDR3 totals 13 residues. V lost 7 bases to trimming and J lost 3 bases, with 12 bases between them. From germline, CDR1 is MNHNS and CDR2 SASEGT. CDR3 sequence: CASKTPRDYGYTF. CDR3 coding DNA: TGTGCCAGCAAGACCCCGAGGGACTATGGCTACACCTTC.

The rearrangement links TRBV11-3 to TRBJ2-7; 10 positions match TRBD2. The CDR3 has 16 amino acids. The trim removed 2 bases at V and 2 bases at J, leaving 6 bases unmatched. Germline V lookup: CDR1 SGHNT, CDR2 YENEEA. CDR3 sequence reads: CASSLRSGRGTYEQYF. The CDR3 DNA is TGTGCCAGCAGCTTACGGAGCGGGAGGGGAACCTACGAGCAGTACTTC.

This rearrangement joins TRBV18 to TRBJ1-1; D is possibly TRBD1 (6 bases). CDR3 length equals 16 residues. The germline V gene encodes CDR1 KGHSH and CDR2 LQKENI. Trimming took off 3 bases at V and 0 bases at J, with 14 bases between the two ends. The CDR3 DNA sequence: TGTGCCAGCTCACCCGGAGGGGCAGGGGTGAACACTGAAGCTTTCTTT. This sequence encodes CASSPGGAGVNTEAFF.

This clone occurred many times. The chain has TRBV19 and TRBJ2-2; 9 bases are shared with TRBD1. The germline V gene encodes CDR1 LNHDA and CDR2 SQIVND (reference sequence). This CDR3 has 15 residues. The V gene end was trimmed by 5 bases and the J gene end by 5 bases; junction bases not matched to a gene: 6. The CDR3 loop is CASSLTGGETGELFF. The CDR3 DNA follows: TGTGCCAGTAGTCTGACAGGGGGGGAAACCGGGGAGCTGTTTTTT.

With respect to this clone: One junction end does not reproduce the germline sequence, and a read error may be involved. The chain carries TRBV12-3 or TRBV12-4 and TRBJ2-1, with D possibly being TRBD1 (6 bases). The CDR3 extends over 14 amino acids. The CDR3 DNA sequence: TGTGCCAGCAATCCCGGGACACCTTACAAAGAGCAGTTCTTC. This translates into CASNPGTPYKEQFF.

The V call is TRBV6-2 or TRBV6-3, the J call TRBJ2-2; 7 positions match TRBD1. J was trimmed by 1 base and V by 0 bases; bases with no gene match: 2. The CDR3 runs to 16 residues. Per germline, CDR1 MNHEY and CDR2 SVGEGT. The CDR3 DNA reads TGTGCCAGCAGTTACTCTAGGACAGGGAACACCGGGGAGCTGTTTTTT. Translating gives CASSYSRTGNTGELFF.

There are many counts of this clone. The sample has other DNA sequences that encode this CDR3 too. The chain carries TRBV27 and TRBJ2-1; 7 bases agree with TRBD2. After removal of 8 bases from V and 0 bases from J, the junction contained 7 bases not matched to a gene. The germline CDR1 and CDR2 sequences are MNHEY and SMNVEV (reference sequence). There are 15 residues in the CDR3. The CDR3 protein is CASGREWGSYNEQFF. DNA of the CDR3: TGTGCCAGCGGGCGGGAGTGGGGCTCCTACAATGAGCAGTTCTTC.

As concerns this clone: This may be a read error, as it is one base from a much larger clone. The chain uses TRBV28 and TRBJ1-1; TRBD1 might be the D (6 bases). Germline assignment: CDR1 MDHEN and CDR2 SYDVKM. V shed 8 bases and J shed 2 bases, with 12 bases lying between them. This CDR3 has 13 residues. In DNA, the CDR3 is TGTGCCAGCCTAGGGACACATAACACTGAAGCTTTCTTT. This codes for CASLGTHNTEAFF.

Many counts were recorded for this clone. The CDR3, as DNA: TGTGCCAGCTCACCATCGCAGGGGGCGGGAAAGACCCAGTACTTC. This encodes CASSPSQGAGKTQYF. This sequence joins TRBV18 and TRBJ2-5; 8 bases line up with TRBD1. Unmatched junction bases numbered 8, after V lost 2 bases and J lost 6 bases. CDR3 length equals 15 residues. Per the germline V gene, CDR1 is KGHSH and CDR2 is LQKENI.

J is TRBJ1-1 and V is TRBV28; D uncertain. The CDR3 contains 13 residues. V lost 3 bases and J 0 bases, leaving 5 bases between the germline ends. Germline values: CDR1 MDHEN, CDR2 SYDVKM. This chain's CDR3 is CASSLGMNTEAFF. The CDR3 region has the DNA TGTGCCAGCAGTTTGGGGATGAACACTGAAGCTTTCTTT.